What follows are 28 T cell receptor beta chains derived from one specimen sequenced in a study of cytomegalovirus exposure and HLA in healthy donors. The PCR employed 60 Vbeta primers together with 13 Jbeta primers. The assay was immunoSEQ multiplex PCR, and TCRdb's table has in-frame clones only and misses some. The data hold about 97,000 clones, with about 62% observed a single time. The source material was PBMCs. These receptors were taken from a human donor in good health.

The CDR3 loop reads CASTPWGLAGDGETQYF. For the CDR3, the DNA is TGTGCCAGCACCCCTTGGGGTCTAGCGGGAGATGGGGAGACCCAGTACTTC. The chain combines TRBV28 with TRBJ2-5; 10 positions agree with TRBD2. CDR1 and CDR2 from the germline V gene are MDHEN and SYDVKM. With V trimmed by 7 bases and J by 5 bases, 16 bases remained unmatched. This CDR3 has 17 amino acids.

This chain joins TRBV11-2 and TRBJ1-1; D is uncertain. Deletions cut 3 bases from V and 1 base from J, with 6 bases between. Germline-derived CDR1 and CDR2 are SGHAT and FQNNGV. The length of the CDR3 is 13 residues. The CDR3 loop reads CASSLSANTEAFF. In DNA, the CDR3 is TGTGCCAGCAGCTTGAGCGCGAACACTGAAGCTTTCTTT.

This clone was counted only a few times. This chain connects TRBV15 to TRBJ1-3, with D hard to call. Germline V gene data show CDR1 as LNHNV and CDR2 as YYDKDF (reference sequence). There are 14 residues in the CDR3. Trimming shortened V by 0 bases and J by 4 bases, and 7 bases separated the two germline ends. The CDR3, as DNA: TGTGCCACCAGCAGAGACTATTCGGGAAACACCATATATTTT. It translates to CATSRDYSGNTIYF.

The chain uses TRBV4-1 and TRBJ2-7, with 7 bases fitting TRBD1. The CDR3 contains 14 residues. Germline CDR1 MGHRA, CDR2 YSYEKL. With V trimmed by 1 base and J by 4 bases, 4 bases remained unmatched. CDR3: CASSQARGSYEQYF. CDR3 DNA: TGCGCCAGCAGCCAAGCCAGGGGGTCATACGAGCAGTACTTC.

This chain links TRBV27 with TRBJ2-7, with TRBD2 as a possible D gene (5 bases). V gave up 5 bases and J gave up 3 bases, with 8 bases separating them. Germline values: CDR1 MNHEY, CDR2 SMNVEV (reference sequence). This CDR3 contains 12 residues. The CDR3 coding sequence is TGTGCCAGCAGTGGAGGAATCTACGAGCAGTACTTC. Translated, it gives CASSGGIYEQYF.

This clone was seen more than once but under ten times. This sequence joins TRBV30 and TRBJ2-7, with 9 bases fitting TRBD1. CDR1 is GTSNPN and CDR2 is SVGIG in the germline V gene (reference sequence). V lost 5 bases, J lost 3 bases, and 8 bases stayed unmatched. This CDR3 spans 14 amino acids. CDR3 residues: CAWAKPGQGYEQYF. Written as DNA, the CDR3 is TGTGCCTGGGCTAAACCGGGACAGGGCTACGAGCAGTACTTC. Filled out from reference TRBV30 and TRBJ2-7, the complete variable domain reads SQTIHQWPATLVQPVGSPLSLECTVEGTSNPNLYWYRQAAGRGLQLLFYSVGIGQISSEVPQNLSASRPQDRQFILSSKKLLLSDSGFYLCAWAKPGQGYEQYFGPGTRLTVT.

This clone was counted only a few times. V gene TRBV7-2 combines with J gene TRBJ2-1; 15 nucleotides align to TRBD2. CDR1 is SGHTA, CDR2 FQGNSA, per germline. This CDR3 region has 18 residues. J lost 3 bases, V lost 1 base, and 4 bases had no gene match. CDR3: CASSLEGTSGRFYNEQFF. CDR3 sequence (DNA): TGTGCCAGCAGCTTAGAGGGGACTAGCGGGAGGTTCTACAATGAGCAGTTCTTC.

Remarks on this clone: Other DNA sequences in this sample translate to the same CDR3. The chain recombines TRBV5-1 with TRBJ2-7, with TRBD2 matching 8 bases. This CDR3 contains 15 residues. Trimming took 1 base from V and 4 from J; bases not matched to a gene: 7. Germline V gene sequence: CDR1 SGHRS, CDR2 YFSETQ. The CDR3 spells CASSLTAGGGYEQYF. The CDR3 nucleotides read TGCGCCAGCAGCTTGACCGCCGGGGGGGGTTACGAGCAGTACTTC. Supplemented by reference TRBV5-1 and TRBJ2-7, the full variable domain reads KAGVTQTPRYLIKTRGQQVTLSCSPISGHRSVSWYQQTPGQGLQFLFEYFSETQRNKGNFPGRFSGRQFSNSRSEMNVSTLELGDSALYLCASSLTAGGGYEQYFGPGTRLTVT.

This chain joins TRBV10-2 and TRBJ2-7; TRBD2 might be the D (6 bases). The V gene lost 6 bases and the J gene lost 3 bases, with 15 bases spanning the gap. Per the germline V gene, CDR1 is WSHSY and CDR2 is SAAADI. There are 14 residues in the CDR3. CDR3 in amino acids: CASSVSGEGYEQYF. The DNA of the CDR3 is TGCGCCAGCAGCGTGTCGGGAGAGGGCTACGAGCAGTACTTC.

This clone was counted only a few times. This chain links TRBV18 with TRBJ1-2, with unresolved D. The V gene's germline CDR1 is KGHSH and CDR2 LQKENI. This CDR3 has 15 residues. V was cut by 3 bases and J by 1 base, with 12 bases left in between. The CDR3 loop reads CASSPPGRFNYGYTF. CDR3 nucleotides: TGTGCCAGCTCACCTCCGGGGAGATTTAACTATGGCTACACCTTC.

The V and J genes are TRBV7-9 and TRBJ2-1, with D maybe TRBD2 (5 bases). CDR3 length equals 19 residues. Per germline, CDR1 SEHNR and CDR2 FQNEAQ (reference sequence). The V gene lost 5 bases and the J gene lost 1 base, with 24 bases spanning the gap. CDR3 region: CASSLFELQWTGSYNEQFF. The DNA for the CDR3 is TGTGCCAGCAGCCTTTTCGAGCTCCAGTGGACGGGATCCTACAATGAGCAGTTCTTC.

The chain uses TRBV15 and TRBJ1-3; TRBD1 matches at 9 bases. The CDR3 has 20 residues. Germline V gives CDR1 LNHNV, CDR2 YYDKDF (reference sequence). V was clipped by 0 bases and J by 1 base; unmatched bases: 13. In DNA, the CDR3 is TGTGCCACCAGCAGAGATCATATTATGGGACAGGGTTCATCTGGAAACACCATATATTTT. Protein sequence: CATSRDHIMGQGSSGNTIYF. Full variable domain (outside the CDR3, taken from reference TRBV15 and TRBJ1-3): DAMVIQNPRYQVTQFGKPVTLSCSQTLNHNVMYWYQQKSSQAPKLLFHYYDKDFNNEADTPDNFQSRRPNTSFCFLDIRSPGLGDTAMYLCATSRDHIMGQGSSGNTIYFGEGSWLTVV.

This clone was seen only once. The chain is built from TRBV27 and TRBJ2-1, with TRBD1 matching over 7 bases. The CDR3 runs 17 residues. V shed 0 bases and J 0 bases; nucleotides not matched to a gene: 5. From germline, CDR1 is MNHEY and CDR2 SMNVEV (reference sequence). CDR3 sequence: CASSLSAGGSSYNEQFF. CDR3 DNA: TGTGCCAGCAGTTTATCGGCAGGGGGTAGCTCCTACAATGAGCAGTTCTTC.

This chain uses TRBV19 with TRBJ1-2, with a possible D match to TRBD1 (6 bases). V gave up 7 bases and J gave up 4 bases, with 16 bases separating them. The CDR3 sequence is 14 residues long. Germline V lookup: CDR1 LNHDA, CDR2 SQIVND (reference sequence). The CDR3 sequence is CASTPGQFLYGYTF. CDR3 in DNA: TGTGCCAGTACCCCCGGACAGTTTCTCTATGGCTACACCTTC.

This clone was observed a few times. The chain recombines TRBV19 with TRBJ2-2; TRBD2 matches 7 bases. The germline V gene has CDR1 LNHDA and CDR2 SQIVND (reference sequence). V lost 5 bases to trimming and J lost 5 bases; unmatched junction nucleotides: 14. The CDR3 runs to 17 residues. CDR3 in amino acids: CASSPRAGASRTGELFF. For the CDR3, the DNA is TGTGCCAGTAGTCCCCGGGCGGGAGCTAGTAGGACCGGGGAGCTGTTTTTT.

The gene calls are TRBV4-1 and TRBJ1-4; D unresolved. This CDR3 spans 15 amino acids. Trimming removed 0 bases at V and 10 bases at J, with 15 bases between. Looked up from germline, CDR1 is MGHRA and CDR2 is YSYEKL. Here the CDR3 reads CASSQDRGNSGKLFF. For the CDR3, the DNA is TGCGCCAGCAGCCAAGATAGAGGGAACAGCGGAAAACTGTTTTTT.

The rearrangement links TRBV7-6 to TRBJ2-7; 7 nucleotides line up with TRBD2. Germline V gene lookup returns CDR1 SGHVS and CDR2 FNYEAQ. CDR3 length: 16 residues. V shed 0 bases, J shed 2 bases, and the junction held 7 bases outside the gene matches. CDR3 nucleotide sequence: TGTGCCAGCAGCTTAGCGGGCGGCGGGAGCCCCTACGAGCAGTACTTC. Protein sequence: CASSLAGGGSPYEQYF.

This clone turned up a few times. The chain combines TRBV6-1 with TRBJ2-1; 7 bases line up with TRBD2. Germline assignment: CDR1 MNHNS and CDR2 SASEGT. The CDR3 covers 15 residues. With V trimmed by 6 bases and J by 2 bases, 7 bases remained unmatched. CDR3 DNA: TGTGCCAGCAGGGGCGGGAGTACCGCCTACAATGAGCAGTTCTTC. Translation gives CASRGGSTAYNEQFF.

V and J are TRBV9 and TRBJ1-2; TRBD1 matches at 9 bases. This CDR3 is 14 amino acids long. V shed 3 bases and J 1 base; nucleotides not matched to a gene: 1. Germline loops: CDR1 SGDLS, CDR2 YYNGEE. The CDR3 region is CASSGTGDNYGYTF. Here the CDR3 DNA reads TGTGCCAGCAGCGGGACAGGGGATAACTATGGCTACACCTTC.

CDR3 bases: TGTGCCAGTAGTATACTCGACAGGGGGCCATCAAATGAGCAGTTCTTC. It encodes CASSILDRGPSNEQFF. The chain recombines TRBV19 with TRBJ2-1; 10 nucleotides line up with TRBD1. The CDR3 is 16 amino acids. Germline CDR1 reads LNHDA; CDR2 reads SQIVND (reference sequence). The J segment lost 7 bases and the V segment lost 2 bases, leaving 8 bases of the junction unmatched. The full variable domain, in which reference TRBV19 and TRBJ2-1 provide the parts outside the CDR3, is DGGITQSPKYLFRKEGQNVTLSCEQNLNHDAMYWYRQDPGQGLRLIYYSQIVNDFQKGDIAEGYSVSREKKESFPLTVTSAQKNPTAFYLCASSILDRGPSNEQFFGPGTRLTVL.

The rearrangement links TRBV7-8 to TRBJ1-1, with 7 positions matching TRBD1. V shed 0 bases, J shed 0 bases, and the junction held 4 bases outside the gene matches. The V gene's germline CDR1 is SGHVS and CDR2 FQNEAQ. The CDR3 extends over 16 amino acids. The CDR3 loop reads CASSLADRRLNTEAFF. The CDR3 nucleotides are TGTGCCAGCAGCTTAGCGGACAGGCGTTTGAACACTGAAGCTTTCTTT.

The CDR3 DNA is TGTGCCACCCGCGGGGGTTGGACAGATACGCAGTATTTT. This sequence encodes CATRGGWTDTQYF. The chain recombines TRBV15 with TRBJ2-3, with 7 bases that match TRBD2. The CDR3 totals 13 residues. The germline gives CDR1 LNHNV, CDR2 YYDKDF (reference sequence). The V and J ends lost 8 bases and 3 bases, in that order; junction bases with no gene match: 5.

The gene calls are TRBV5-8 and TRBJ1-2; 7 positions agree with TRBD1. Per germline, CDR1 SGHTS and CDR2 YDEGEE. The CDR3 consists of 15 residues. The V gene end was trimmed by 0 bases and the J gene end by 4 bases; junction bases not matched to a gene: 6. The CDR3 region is CASSLEGAGPYGYTF. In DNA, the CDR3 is TGTGCCAGCAGCTTGGAGGGGGCAGGCCCCTATGGCTACACCTTC.

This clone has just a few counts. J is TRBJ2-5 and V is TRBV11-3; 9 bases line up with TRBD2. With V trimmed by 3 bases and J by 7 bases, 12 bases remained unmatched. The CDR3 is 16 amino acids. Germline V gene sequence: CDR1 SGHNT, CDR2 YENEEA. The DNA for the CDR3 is TGTGCCAGCAGCTTGGGAGTAGCGGGAGATATAGGGACCCAGTACTTC. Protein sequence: CASSLGVAGDIGTQYF.

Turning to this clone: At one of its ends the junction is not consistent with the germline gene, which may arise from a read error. The CDR3 nucleotides are TGTGCTAGCAGCTTTCGTCAGGGTGACTATGGCTACACCTTC. It translates to CASSFRQGDYGYTF. V gene TRBV7-7 combines with J gene TRBJ1-2; tentatively, D is TRBD1 (5 bases). The germline gives CDR1 SSHAT, CDR2 FNYEAQ (reference sequence). The CDR3 is 14 amino acids.

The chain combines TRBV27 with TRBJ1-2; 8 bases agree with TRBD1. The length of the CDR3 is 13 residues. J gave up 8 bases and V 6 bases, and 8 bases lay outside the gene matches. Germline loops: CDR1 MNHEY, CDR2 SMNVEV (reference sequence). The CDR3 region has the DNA TGTGCCAGCAGCCGAACGGGACAGGAAGGCTACACCTTC. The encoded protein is CASSRTGQEGYTF.

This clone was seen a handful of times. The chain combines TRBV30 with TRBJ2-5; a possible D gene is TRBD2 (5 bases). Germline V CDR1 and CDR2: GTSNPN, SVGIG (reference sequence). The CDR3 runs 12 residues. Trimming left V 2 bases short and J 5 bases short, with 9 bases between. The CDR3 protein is CAWSPQRETQYF. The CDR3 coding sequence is TGTGCCTGGAGTCCGCAGCGGGAGACCCAGTACTTC.

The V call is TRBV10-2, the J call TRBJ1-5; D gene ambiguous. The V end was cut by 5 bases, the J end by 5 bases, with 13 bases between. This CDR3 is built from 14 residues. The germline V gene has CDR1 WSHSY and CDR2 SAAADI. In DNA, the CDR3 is TGCGCCAGCAGTTCGGTTTTTGGAGATCAGCCCCAGCATTTT. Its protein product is CASSSVFGDQPQHF.